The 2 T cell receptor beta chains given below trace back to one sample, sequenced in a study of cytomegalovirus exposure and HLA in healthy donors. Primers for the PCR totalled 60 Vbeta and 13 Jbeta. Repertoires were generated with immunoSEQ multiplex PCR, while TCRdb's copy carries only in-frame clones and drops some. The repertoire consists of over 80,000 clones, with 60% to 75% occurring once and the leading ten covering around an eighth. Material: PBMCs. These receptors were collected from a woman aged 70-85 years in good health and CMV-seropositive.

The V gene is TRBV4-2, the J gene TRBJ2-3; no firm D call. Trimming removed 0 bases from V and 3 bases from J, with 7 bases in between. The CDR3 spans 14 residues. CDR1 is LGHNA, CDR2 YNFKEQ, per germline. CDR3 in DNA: TGTGCCAGCAGCCAAGAGAGTTGGACAGATACGCAGTATTTT. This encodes CASSQESWTDTQYF.

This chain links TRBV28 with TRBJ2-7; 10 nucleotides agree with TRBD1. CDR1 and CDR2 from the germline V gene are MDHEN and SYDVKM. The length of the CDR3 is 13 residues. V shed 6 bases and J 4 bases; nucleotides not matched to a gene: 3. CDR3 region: CASRGQGMYEQYF. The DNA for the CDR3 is TGTGCCAGCAGGGGACAGGGGATGTACGAGCAGTACTTC.